This TCR beta chain was captured in a study of PD-L1 blockade in urothelial cancer. Documented time point: pretreatment peripheral blood. Germline V CDR1 and CDR2: MNHEY, SMNVEV (reference sequence). V was pared by 5 bases and J by 6 bases, with 6 bases of the junction left unmatched. There are 16 residues in the CDR3. Sequenced by immunoSEQ multiplex PCR; TCRdb stores in-frame clones only, minus some. Altogether about 55,000 clones are present, approximately 80% being singletons, with the ten largest covering 1% to 1.5%. The sequence was collected from a man aged 45-65 years with urothelial cancer. The V gene is TRBV27, the J gene TRBJ1-6, with 11 bases fitting TRBD1. The source was PBMCs, collected around atezolizumab (anti-PD-L1) treatment. The DNA for the CDR3 is TGTGCCAGCAGTCCCTGGACAGGGGGCAGTAATTCACCCCTCCACTTT. It translates to CASSPWTGGSNSPLHF.